This T cell receptor beta chain was obtained from a study of cytomegalovirus exposure and HLA in healthy donors (TCRdb year 2017). Some background on the complete study: In an earlier analysis of 587 of the donors, 250 to 300 Gb of sequence data and some 100 million unique TCR beta sequences from 180 million or so T cells were reported. An early release covering over 500 HLA-typed donors comprised about 310 gigabases of sequencing data and 65 million to 100 million unique TCR sequences. Among the roughly 400 genotyped donors, roughly 80% belonged to the genetic ancestry cluster associated with self-reported Caucasian donors. The study aimed to test whether signatures of past pathogen exposure could be identified by cataloging public T cell receptors. The study profiled the T cell repertoires of hundreds of subjects by immunosequencing and related them to cytomegalovirus serostatus. Along with the roughly 670-subject first cohort, a separate validation cohort of some 130 different subjects was used. High-throughput TCR immunosequencing, statistical association of individual TCRs with disease status, and machine learning were combined to predict cytomegalovirus infection status. To study patterns of TCR occurrence, a later analysis re-analyzed previously published TCR beta repertoires from 600 to 750 donors and added high-resolution HLA genotyping. The later analysis used no new phenotypic data to find candidate immune exposures, relying instead on TCR beta sequences and their occurrence across donors. An earlier analysis of more than 450 of the donors used high-throughput TCR beta sequencing to judge whether each TCR beta V gene segment behaved as functional or pseudogenic. Donor age, sex, ethnicity and CMV serostatus were collected together with the repertoire data. A later genetic analysis used genome-wide SNP genotypes for about 65% of the roughly 700 donors, treating that subset as a discovery cohort. Every repertoire in the discovery cohort had been generated on one and the same sequencing platform. HLA typing covered class I and class II loci at four-digit resolution. The number of typed donors differed by locus: roughly 629-630 for A, B, C, DRB1 and DQB1; 500 to 550 for DQA1; roughly 600 for DPA1; and about 450 for DPB1. Four to six DR-DQ haplotypes were handled as single units for association and clustering, since linkage in the cohort was strong. On average, about 200,000 unique TCR beta nucleotide sequences were sequenced per donor among a few hundred genotyped donors of the cohort, with 15% to 20% of those sequences being non-productive.

In the germline V gene, CDR1 corresponds to SGHRS and CDR2 to YFSETQ. Trimming leaves V shorter by 0 bases and J shorter by 4 bases, with the junction holding 8 bases beyond the gene matches. From the cysteine up to the phenylalanine, the CDR3 has a length of 18 residues. Just CDR3 DNA is preserved here, 54 bases in frame from base 1. The method behind the library was the immunoSEQ multiplex PCR assay. A mixture of 60 forward primers for TCR Vbeta segments and 13 reverse primers for TCR Jbeta segments was used in the multiplex PCR. The CDR3 region of rearranged TCR beta genes was amplified from genomic DNA by a multiplex PCR assay. Amplified TCR beta libraries were sequenced as 87-base-pair reads on the Illumina HiSeq System. The authors' pipeline ran thus. A later analysis counted some 80 million unique TCR beta chains across the approximately 700 repertoires, and 10 million to 11 million of these chains were shared by at least two donors. To remove PCR and sequencing errors, raw reads were error-corrected and collapsed into unique sequences using a nearest-neighbor algorithm that merged closely related sequences. CDR3 sequences were aligned to IMGT reference sequences to assign V, D and J gene segments. For a sequence to be retained, a match of at least six nucleotides to both a V gene segment and a J gene segment was required. Rearrangements were called productive when the CDR3 lacked stop codons and stayed in frame with V and J; all others were non-productive. Following IMGT convention, CDR3 was defined as the stretch from the second conserved V-encoded cysteine up to the conserved J-encoded phenylalanine. The earlier analysis of 500 to 650 of the donors excluded any sequence lacking an unambiguous match to a single V gene segment. An earlier analysis of some 500 of the donors classified V segments as functional when productive rearrangements were above 56.7% and as segregating when the standard deviation between donors was above 5%. A statistical classification framework was developed to diagnose cytomegalovirus status using the catalog of TCR beta chain sequences. In a later analysis, TCR nucleotide sequences were compared against IMGT/GENE-DB human TR gene sequences so that V and J genes could be assigned. Using the TCRdist pipeline, a later analysis assigned CDR3 sequences along with most-parsimonious VDJ recombination scenarios. A later analysis defined each TCR beta chain by its CDR3 amino acid sequence plus V-gene family, and excluded reads lacking a unique V-gene family. A later analysis removed several hundred highly shared, low-generation-probability nucleotide sequences to deal with suspected cross-contamination and a sequencing artifact. In a later analysis, a clonal expansion index was calculated for each public chain from normalized within-repertoire ranks of inferred template counts. In a later analysis, generation probabilities were computed using a VDJ recombination model fitted to out-of-frame rearrangements, and the results were checked against IGoR. A later analysis scored TCR-TCR, TCR-HLA and TCR-CMV co-occurrence with hypergeometric tests, applying a repertoire-size bias correction to TCR pairs. In a later analysis, false discovery rates were estimated by permuting HLA or CMV assignments 20 times. In a later analysis, co-occurring TCRs were grouped using DBSCAN, and TCRdist sequence similarity was added for clustering within HLA-allele-positive subsets. Co-occurrence clustering excluded repertoires with fewer than 30,000 or more than 120,000 public chains, plus five with anomalous nucleotide sharing. In its TCRdb copy, this immuneACCESS table keeps in-frame sequences only and misses some clones. Where compared with another copy, unresolved V genes explain less than half of these, and the others have no known cause. Clone size and V and J calls were adopted from that table, with D and trimming inferred from the DNA. Counted in this sample were roughly 71,000 clones; 65% to 80% of them appeared once. The leading ten clones occupy about a fifth of the sample.

Study-wide findings and limitations: In the study, 150 to 200 TCR beta chains were listed as associated with cytomegalovirus. According to the authors, the approach could potentially be generalized to other disease states and immunological phenotypes. Because counts were too low, about 15 rarely observed V segments, including chromosome 9 orphons, were left out of the earlier analysis of roughly 600 of the donors. Across donors, most TCR sequences were observed very rarely, whereas some public TCRs were present in many individuals. A later analysis reported that several top co-occurrence clusters appeared linked to parvovirus B19, influenza, CMV and Epstein-Barr virus. In a later analysis, the rate of TCR association differed among HLA loci, with DRB1 alleles having the most associated TCRs and HLA-C alleles having the fewest. The sequencing pipeline was judged likely to have produced a cluster of highly shared sequence variants as a technical artifact. The only immune exposure information available for the cohort was CMV serostatus. When HLA alleles, especially DR and DQ, strongly co-occurred, attributing TCR associations to individual alleles was difficult. Only TCR beta chains were sequenced in this cohort, and the absence of alpha or paired-chain data limited detectable features. Compared with equally common non-associated chains, HLA-associated TCR beta chains in a later analysis were more clonally expanded and had lower generation probabilities. The classifier was reported to diagnose cytomegalovirus status with high specificity and sensitivity in both the original and validation cohorts. A few of the identified cytomegalovirus-associated TCR beta chains were confirmed in vitro to be specific for cytomegalovirus antigens. A later genetic analysis associated a missense DCLRE1C variant with V-gene and J-gene trimming of TCR beta chains, and an independent cohort replicated the association. In an earlier analysis of about 550 of the donors, most TCR beta V segments were observed in productive rearrangements about 90% or about 30% of the time, broadly matching IMGT annotations. Some IMGT-functional V segments, including TRBV6-2 and TRBV6-3, could not be distinguished by the 87-base-pair reads and were therefore excluded. Sequencing depth was assumed to be roughly uniform across donors in the presence/absence analyses, though that assumption may not hold. Because some donors lacked HLA typing at each locus, the association tests relied only on the typed subset. A further reported finding was that TCR beta sequences accurately predicted the HLA-A and HLA-B alleles for most subjects in the first cohort. A later analysis associated 16,951 TCR beta sequences with specific HLA alleles at a false discovery rate of 0.05. Linkage disequilibrium might explain the correlated functional status among segregating V segments, but an unknown experimental factor could not be ruled out. A later genetic analysis reported fewer N-insertions in productive TCRs among donors in an Asian-associated ancestry cluster than the approximately 670-donor mean. Most CMV-associated TCR beta chains appeared to be HLA-restricted in a later analysis, and the HLA associations seemed to be driven largely by CMV exposure.

The cohort comprised some 730 healthy bone marrow donors. Cohort members were all nominally healthy when sampled, although unrecorded immune exposures were likely present. The donor tested CMV seropositive and was one of the 289 seropositive cohort members. Every donor gave a peripheral blood sample, and the peripheral blood mononuclear cells from that sample were used for TCR beta sequencing. Genomic DNA was extracted from the blood cell samples with the Qiagen DNeasy Blood Extraction Kit. Notes on this clone: Its recognized antigen is unknown. There are no base qualities to consult, and no much larger clone falls within one base.

Recombination linked TRBV5-1 to TRBJ2-5; a stretch of 14 junction bases matches TRBD2. Material for sequencing was PBMCs. The receptor was isolated from a man aged 35-49 years in good health and CMV-seropositive. The DNA sequence reads TGCGCCAGCAGCTTGGAACCCCCCGGGACTAGCGGGGGAGAGACCCAGTACTTC. This codes for CASSLEPPGTSGGETQYF.